This TCR beta chain was found in a study of T cells in Graves' hyperthyroidism and ophthalmopathy. This clonotype showed up many times. The antigen remains undetermined. Amplified TCR beta CDR3 regions came from RNA transcripts. First-round RT-PCR of the TCR CDR3 relied on the HTBI primer set. TCRdb itself ran the multiplex PCR reads through MiXCR, one entry per CDR3 protein. This repertoire shows about 260,000 distinct CDR3 sequences, 22% found once; its top ten account for around 64%. Overall study results and limits: From stable hyperthyroidism, ophthalmopathy was set apart by a 13 V-J model.

V gave up 3 bases and J gave up 4 bases; unmatched junction bases: 2. The CDR3 totals 15 residues. The PBMCs had their origin in roughly 10 ml of fresh peripheral blood. The sequence was obtained from a man aged 30-40 years with Graves' ophthalmopathy. The sample was blood. The chain is built from TRBV12-3 or TRBV12-4 and TRBJ2-3, with TRBD1 identical over 12 bases. CDR3 bases: TGTGCCAGCAGTTTTAGGGACAGGGGGCCAGATACGCAGTATTTT. It translates to CASSFRDRGPDTQYF.